The rows below give T cell receptor beta chains drawn from one sample of a study of early T cells in non-severe SARS-CoV-2 infection. Each CDR3 protein is one row after TCRdb ran MiXCR on the 5' RACE reads. The sample contains around 53,000 distinct CDR3 sequences, approximately 12% of which appear only once. The material sequenced was whole blood. These receptors were obtained from an adult who was a healthcare worker with PCR-confirmed SARS-CoV-2 infection or an uninfected control (not recorded which). Both conserved end residues are part of each CDR3. D genes are given only for firm matches. Only some rows state a clone size, as once, few, many or a class for expanded clones.

D	V	J	size	DNA	CDR3
NA	TRBV29-1	TRBJ2-5	once	TGCAGCTCCGGTAGACAAGAGACCCAGTACTTC	CSSGRQETQYF
TRBD2	TRBV7-2	TRBJ2-5	many	TGTGCCAGCAGCTTAGCAGCTAGCGGGGTTAAGACCCAGTACTTC	CASSLAASGVKTQYF
NA	TRBV11-2	TRBJ1-5	many	TGTGCCAGCAGCTTATCCCCGGGGGGGGCAGGGTTCCAGCCCCAGCATTTT	CASSLSPGGAGFQPQHF
TRBD2	TRBV4-3	TRBJ2-1	NA	TGCGCCAGCAGCCAAGATTTGGGAGGGCCTTACAATGAGCAGTTCTTC	CASSQDLGGPYNEQFF
NA	TRBV7-9	TRBJ1-2	few	TGTGCCAGCAGCTCCCCAACGGGGGTCTATGGCTACACCTTC	CASSSPTGVYGYTF
NA	TRBV29-1	TRBJ1-4	many	TGCAGCGCCCAGGGGATAGGTGATGAAAAACTGTTTTTT	CSAQGIGDEKLFF
NA	TRBV28	TRBJ1-5	few	TGTGCCAGCAGCTCCAGGACCGTTAGCAATCAGCCCCAGCATTTT	CASSSRTVSNQPQHF
TRBD2	TRBV4-2	TRBJ2-3	few	TGTGCCAGCAGCCAAGCGGGCCACGGCGGGGGGTCAGATACGCAGTATTTT	CASSQAGHGGGSDTQYF
NA	TRBV5-4	TRBJ2-2	few	TGTGCCAGCAGCTCCTCAAAAGGCGGAGACTACACCGGGGAGCTGTTTTTT	CASSSSKGGDYTGELFF
NA	TRBV2	TRBJ1-5	many	TGTGCCAGCAGTGGGCCGGACCGCCAGCATTTT	CASSGPDRQHF
TRBD2	TRBV20-1	TRBJ2-3	NA	TGCAGTGCTCTTACCGGGACTAGGGGCACAGATACGCAGTATTTT	CSALTGTRGTDTQYF
NA	TRBV3-2	TRBJ2-1	few	TGTGCCAGCAGCCAAGAAAGGCTAGCGGGAGGCCCTTACAATGAGCAGTTCTTC	CASSQERLAGGPYNEQFF
TRBD2	TRBV12-3/TRBV12-4	TRBJ2-2	few	TGTGCCAGCAGCCGGACTAGCGGGGGGAACACCGGGGAGCTGTTTTTT	CASSRTSGGNTGELFF
NA	TRBV28	TRBJ1-5	once	TGTGCCAGCAGTTTCCCAGGACGAGAGCAGCCCCAGCATTTT	CASSFPGREQPQHF
TRBD2	TRBV4-3	TRBJ2-7	NA	TGCGCCAGCAGCCCCCCCGGGACTAGCGGAGTTCTTCTCTACGAGCAGTACTTC	CASSPPGTSGVLLYEQYF
NA	TRBV7-9	TRBJ2-3	NA	TGTGCCAGCAGCCCCTTAGGCGGTAGTCACACAGATACGCAGTATTTT	CASSPLGGSHTDTQYF
NA	TRBV3-1	TRBJ2-7	many	TGTGCCAGCAGCCTCCAGGGTTCGTACGAGCAGTACTTC	CASSLQGSYEQYF
NA	TRBV19	TRBJ2-5	many	TGTGCCAGTAGTCGTTGGGCGGGACTCCAAGAGACCCAGTACTTC	CASSRWAGLQETQYF
NA	TRBV19	TRBJ2-7	many	TGTGCCACCCAAAGGGACAACTCCTACGAGCAGTACTTC	CATQRDNSYEQYF
NA	TRBV4-2	TRBJ2-1	many	TGTGCCAGCAGCCAGTCGGAACCTGAGCAGTTCTTC	CASSQSEPEQFF
NA	TRBV5-5	TRBJ2-7	NA	TGTGCCAGCAGCTTCTCCACTGGAAACTACGAGCAGTACTTC	CASSFSTGNYEQYF
NA	TRBV7-9	TRBJ2-7	many	TGTGCCAGCAGCTTAGTTGGGTCCGAGCAGTACTTC	CASSLVGSEQYF
NA	TRBV27	TRBJ1-5	many	TGTGCCAGCAGTTCCTCGCTGCCCCAAGATCAGCCCCAGCATTTT	CASSSSLPQDQPQHF
TRBD1	TRBV14	TRBJ2-7	few	TGTGCCAGCAGCCAAGGGACAGGGGGGTACGAGCAGTACTTC	CASSQGTGGYEQYF